A single sample is the source of the 4 T cell receptor beta chains below, sequenced in a study of blood T cell repertoires in COVID-19. Clones were sequenced by immunoSEQ multiplex PCR, and TCRdb holds only the in-frame ones, with some missing. The repertoire has 150,000 to 200,000 clones, around 84% of them found once; the top ten carry about 14%. Sample: peripheral blood. These receptors all stem from a woman in her 70s with COVID-19, enrolled during active disease.

The rearrangement joins TRBV29-1 to TRBJ2-5; D may be TRBD2 (7 bases). Trimming took 3 bases from V and 5 from J, leaving 13 bases between them. Germline V gives CDR1 SQVTM, CDR2 ANQGSEA. CDR3 length: 13 residues. CDR3 region: CSVDRGAEETQYF. CDR3 DNA: TGCAGCGTTGATCGGGGGGCAGAGGAGACCCAGTACTTC. Drawing the rest from reference TRBV29-1 and TRBJ2-5, the complete variable domain is SAVISQKPSRDICQRGTSLTIQCQVDSQVTMMFWYRQQPGQSLTLIATANQGSEATYESGFVIDKFPISRPNLTFSTLTVSNMSPEDSSIYLCSVDRGAEETQYFGPGTRLLVL.

The rearrangement joins TRBV28 to TRBJ2-3; D is perhaps TRBD2 (6 bases). Germline assignment: CDR1 MDHEN and CDR2 SYDVKM. The CDR3 contains 18 residues. Trimming cost V 4 bases and J 5 bases, with 25 bases left between them. Here the CDR3 reads CASSSISLHREEEDTQYF. The CDR3 DNA follows: TGTGCCAGCAGTTCCATCTCTCTACATAGGGAGGAGGAAGATACGCAGTATTTT.

This chain links TRBV6-2 or TRBV6-3 with TRBJ2-1; TRBD2 matches 7 bases. From germline, CDR1 is MNHEY and CDR2 SVGEGT. Trimming cost V 2 bases and J 9 bases; bases outside gene matches: 4. This CDR3 spans 13 amino acids. The CDR3 coding sequence is TGTGCCAGCAGTTACCCACTAGCGCGTGAGCAGTTCTTC. This gives the protein CASSYPLAREQFF.

The chain is built from TRBV11-1 and TRBJ2-5; D possibly corresponds to TRBD2 (6 bases). Per the germline V gene, CDR1 is SGHAT and CDR2 is FQDESV (reference sequence). The CDR3 is 14 amino acids. The V and J ends lost 7 bases and 5 bases respectively, with 17 bases between them. This CDR3 reads CASTAGRSVETQYF. The CDR3 bases are TGTGCCAGCACCGCGGGGCGGAGTGTGGAGACCCAGTACTTC.